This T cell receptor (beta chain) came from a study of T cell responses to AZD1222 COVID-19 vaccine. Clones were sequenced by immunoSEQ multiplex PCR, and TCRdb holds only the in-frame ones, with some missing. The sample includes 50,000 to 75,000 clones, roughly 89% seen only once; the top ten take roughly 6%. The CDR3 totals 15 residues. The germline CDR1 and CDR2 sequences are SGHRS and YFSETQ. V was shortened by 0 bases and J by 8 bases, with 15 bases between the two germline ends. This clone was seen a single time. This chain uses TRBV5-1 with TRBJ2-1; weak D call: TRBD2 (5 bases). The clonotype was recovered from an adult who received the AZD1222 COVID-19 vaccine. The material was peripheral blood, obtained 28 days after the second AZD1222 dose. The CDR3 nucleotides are TGCGCCAGCAGCTTGGATCTCGGGGAAGGCGATGAGCAGTTCTTC. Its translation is CASSLDLGEGDEQFF.